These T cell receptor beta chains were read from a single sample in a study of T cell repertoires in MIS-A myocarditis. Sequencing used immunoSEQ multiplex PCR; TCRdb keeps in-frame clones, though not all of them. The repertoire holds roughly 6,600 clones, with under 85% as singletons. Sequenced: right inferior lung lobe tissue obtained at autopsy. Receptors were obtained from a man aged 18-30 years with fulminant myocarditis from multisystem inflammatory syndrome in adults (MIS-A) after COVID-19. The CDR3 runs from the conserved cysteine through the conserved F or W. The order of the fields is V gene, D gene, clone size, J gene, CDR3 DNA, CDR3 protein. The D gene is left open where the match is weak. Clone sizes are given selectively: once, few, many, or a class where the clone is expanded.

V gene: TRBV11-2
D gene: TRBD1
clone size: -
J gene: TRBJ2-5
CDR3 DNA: TGTGCCAGCAGCTCAACCGGGACAGGGAATGGAGAGACCCAGTACTTC
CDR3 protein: CASSSTGTGNGETQYF

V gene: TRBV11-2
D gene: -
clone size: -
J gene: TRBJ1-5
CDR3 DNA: TGTGCCAGCAGCTTAGGGGGCAGGGACAATCAGCCCCAGCATTTT
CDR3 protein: CASSLGGRDNQPQHF

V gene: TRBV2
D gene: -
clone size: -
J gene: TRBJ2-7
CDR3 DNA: TGTGCCAGCAGGGGACGAGCCACTTACGAGCAGTACTTC
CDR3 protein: CASRGRATYEQYF

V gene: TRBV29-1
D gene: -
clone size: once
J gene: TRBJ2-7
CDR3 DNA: TGCAGCGTTGGGCCAGCGAGATACGAGCAGTACTTC
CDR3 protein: CSVGPARYEQYF

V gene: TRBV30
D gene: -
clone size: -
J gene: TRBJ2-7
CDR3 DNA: TGTGCCTGGGACAAGGGGATTTACGAGCAGTACTTC
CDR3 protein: CAWDKGIYEQYF

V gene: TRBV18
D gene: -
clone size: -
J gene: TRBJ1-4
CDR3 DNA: TGTGCCAGCTCACCCTTAGACAGCGGAAAACTGTTTTTT
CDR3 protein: CASSPLDSGKLFF

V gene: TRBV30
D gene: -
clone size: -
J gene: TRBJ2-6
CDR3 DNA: TGTGCCTGGAGTCGAGATCTCTCTGGGGCCAACGTCCTGACTTTC
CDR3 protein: CAWSRDLSGANVLTF

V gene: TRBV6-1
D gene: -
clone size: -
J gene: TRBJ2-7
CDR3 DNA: TGTGCCAGCAGTGAACGGAGCTCCTACGAGCAGTACTTC
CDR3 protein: CASSERSSYEQYF

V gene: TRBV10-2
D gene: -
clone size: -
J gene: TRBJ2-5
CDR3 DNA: TGCGCCAGCAGTGACCGGGGAGATGAACTAGAGACCCAGTACTTC
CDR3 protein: CASSDRGDELETQYF

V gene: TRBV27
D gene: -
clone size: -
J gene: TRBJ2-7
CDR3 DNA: TGTGCCAGCAGTTTTCTCGGGGGCTACGAGCAGTACTTC
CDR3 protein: CASSFLGGYEQYF

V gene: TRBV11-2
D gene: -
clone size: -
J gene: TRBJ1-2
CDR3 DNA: TGTGCCAGCAGCTTTCAGTCTTCGGGACCCTCAGGCTACACCTTC
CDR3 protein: CASSFQSSGPSGYTF

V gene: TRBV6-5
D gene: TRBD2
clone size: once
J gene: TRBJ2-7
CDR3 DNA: TGTGCCAGCTCGGTTTCTGGCGGGAGCTCCTACGAGCAGTACTTC
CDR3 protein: CASSVSGGSSYEQYF

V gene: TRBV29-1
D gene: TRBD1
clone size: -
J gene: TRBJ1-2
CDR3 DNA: TGCAGCGTTGACTTCCCAGGGGGAAGGACGATGACTAACTATGGCTACACCTTC
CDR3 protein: CSVDFPGGRTMTNYGYTF

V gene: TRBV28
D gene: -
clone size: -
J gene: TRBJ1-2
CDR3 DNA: TGTGCCAGCAGTTTATTTACTGATTATGGCTACACCTTC
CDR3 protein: CASSLFTDYGYTF

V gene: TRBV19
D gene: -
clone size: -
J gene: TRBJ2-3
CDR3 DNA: TGTGCCAGTAGTCCCGGTTCTGGGACAACGCAGTATTTT
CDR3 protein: CASSPGSGTTQYF

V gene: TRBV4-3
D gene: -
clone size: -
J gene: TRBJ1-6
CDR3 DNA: TGCGCCAGCAGCCAAGTTGTGGGATCCTATAATTCACCCCTCCACTTT
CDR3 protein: CASSQVVGSYNSPLHF

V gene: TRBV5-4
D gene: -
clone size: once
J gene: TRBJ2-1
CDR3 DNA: TGTGCCAGCAGCCCGTCTATCTACAATGAGCAGTTCTTC
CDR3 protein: CASSPSIYNEQFF

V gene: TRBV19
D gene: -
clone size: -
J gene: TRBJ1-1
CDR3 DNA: TGTGCCAGTAGTATCGGGATTGAAGCTTTCTTT
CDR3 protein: CASSIGIEAFF

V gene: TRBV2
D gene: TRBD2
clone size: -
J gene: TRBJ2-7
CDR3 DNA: TGTGCCAGCAGCAACCCTCTAGCGGGGTGGTCCTACGAGCAGTACTTC
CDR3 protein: CASSNPLAGWSYEQYF

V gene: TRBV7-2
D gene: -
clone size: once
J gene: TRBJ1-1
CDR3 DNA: TGTGCCAGCAGCTTACTCTCCAGGGCGAACACTGAAGCTTTCTTT
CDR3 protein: CASSLLSRANTEAFF

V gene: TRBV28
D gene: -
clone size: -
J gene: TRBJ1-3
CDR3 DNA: TGTGCCAGCAGTTTCTGGGGTTGGGGAAACACCATATATTTT
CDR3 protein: CASSFWGWGNTIYF

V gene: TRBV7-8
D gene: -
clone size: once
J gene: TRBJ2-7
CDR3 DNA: TGTGCCAGCAGCTTAGCAGGGGACATCTACGAGCAGTACTTC
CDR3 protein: CASSLAGDIYEQYF

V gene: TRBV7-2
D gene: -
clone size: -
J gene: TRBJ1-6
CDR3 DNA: TGTGCCAGCAGCTTCGTTGGGGGACCCCTCCACTTT
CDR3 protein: CASSFVGGPLHF

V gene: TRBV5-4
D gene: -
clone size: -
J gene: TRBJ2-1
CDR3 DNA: TGTGCCAGCAGCTTGGCTGTAGATAACGATGAGCAGTTCTTC
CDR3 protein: CASSLAVDNDEQFF

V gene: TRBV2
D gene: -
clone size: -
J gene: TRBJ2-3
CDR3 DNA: TGTGCCAGCGGAGACTCGGGAACAGATACGCAGTATTTT
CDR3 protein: CASGDSGTDTQYF

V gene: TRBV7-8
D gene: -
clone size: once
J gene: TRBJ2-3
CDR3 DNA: TGTGCCAGCACCAGTAAATTCGCCCCCGGGGGAACGGGGAGGCAGTATTTT
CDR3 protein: CASTSKFAPGGTGRQYF

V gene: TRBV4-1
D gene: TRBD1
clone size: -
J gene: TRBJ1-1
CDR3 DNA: TGCGCCAGCAGCCCAAGGACAGGGAGGGACACTGAAGCTTTCTTT
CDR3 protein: CASSPRTGRDTEAFF

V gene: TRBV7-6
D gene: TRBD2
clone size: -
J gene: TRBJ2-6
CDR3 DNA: TGTGCCAGCAGCTTCAATCCACTGCGGGAGGGAATCTCTGGGGCCAACGTCCTGACTTTC
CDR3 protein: CASSFNPLREGISGANVLTF

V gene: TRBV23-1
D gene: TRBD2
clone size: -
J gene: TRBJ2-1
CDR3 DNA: TGCGCCAGCAGTCAAAGGACTAGCGGGGGGGGCAATGAGCAGTTCTTC
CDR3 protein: CASSQRTSGGGNEQFF